One sample yielded the 12 T cell receptor beta chains listed below, sequenced in a study of T cell responses to AZD1222 COVID-19 vaccine. Repertoires were generated with immunoSEQ multiplex PCR, while TCRdb's copy carries only in-frame clones and drops some. The data show around 69,000 clones, roughly 88% seen once. The sequencing used peripheral blood, collected on day 0 of AZD1222 vaccination. The receptor source for this set is an adult in good health.

The rearrangement links TRBV7-9 to TRBJ2-7; no firm D call. V dropped 1 base and J dropped 2 bases, with 12 bases sitting between them. Germline V gene sequence: CDR1 SEHNR, CDR2 FQNEAQ (reference sequence). This CDR3 is 15 amino acids long. This CDR3 is CASSLGSASAYEQYF. The CDR3 DNA reads TGTGCCAGCAGCTTAGGTTCAGCCTCCGCCTACGAGCAGTACTTC.

Points on this clone: Because the CDR3 is missing its conserved closing phenylalanine or tryptophan, this is likely a read error. It is unclear where the CDR3 begins or ends on the DNA, so no DNA is shown, and the CDR3 is as TCRdb lists it. This chain joins TRBV30 and TRBJ1-1; the D call of TRBD1 is as the table states it, not checked on the DNA. The CDR3 spans 12 residues, counting both ends. From germline, CDR1 is GTSNPN and CDR2 SVGIG (reference sequence). CDR3 loop: CAWSVGQGAALI.

Of note for this clone: The junction and the germline gene differ at one end; a read error may be behind it. V usage is TRBV6-5 and J usage is TRBJ1-2; TRBD1 aligns across 12 bases. The CDR3 loop spans 13 amino acids. CDR1 is MNHEY, CDR2 SVGAGI, per germline. CDR3 DNA sequence: TGTGCCAGCAGTTACCCCGGGACAGGGGGCCCTATCTTC. Amino acids: CASSYPGTGGPIF.

The genes are TRBV7-9 and TRBJ1-2; D possibly corresponds to TRBD1 (6 bases). Germline CDR1 SEHNR, CDR2 FQNEAQ (reference sequence). The CDR3 length is 17 residues. Trimming pared 6 bases from V and 3 bases from J, leaving 23 bases between. CDR3: CASRPGVETRKYYGYTF. CDR3 nucleotides: TGTGCCAGCAGGCCAGGGGTGGAGACACGAAAATACTATGGCTACACCTTC.

The chain has TRBV12-3 or TRBV12-4 and TRBJ2-1, with D possibly TRBD1 on 6 matching bases. The CDR3 covers 12 residues. V lost 6 bases and J 7 bases, leaving 10 bases between the germline ends. The CDR3 DNA reads TGTGCCAGCAGCGGGACACCGAATGAGCAGTTCTTC. Translation gives CASSGTPNEQFF.

J is TRBJ2-3 and V is TRBV6-2 or TRBV6-3; a possible D gene is TRBD1 (6 bases). The CDR3 contains 18 residues. The germline V gene encodes CDR1 MNHEY and CDR2 SVGEGT. Trimming removed 0 bases at V and 1 base at J, with 17 bases between. DNA of the CDR3: TGTGCCAGCAGTTACTCGATTGCAGGGGCCAGAGGCACAGATACGCAGTATTTT. It codes for CASSYSIAGARGTDTQYF.

V gene TRBV10-3 combines with J gene TRBJ2-5; no clear D. Germline V gene data show CDR1 as ENHRY and CDR2 as SYGVKD. The CDR3 consists of 13 residues. The ends were cut back, 3 bases at V and 0 bases at J, with 5 bases in the middle. DNA for the CDR3: TGTGCCATCAGTGACACGTACCAAGAGACCCAGTACTTC. This encodes CAISDTYQETQYF.

The chain employs TRBV5-1 and TRBJ2-7; 8 positions match TRBD2. This CDR3 is 16 amino acids long. Trimming cost V 0 bases and J 4 bases; bases outside gene matches: 9. CDR1 is SGHRS, CDR2 YFSETQ, per germline. CDR3 loop: CASSLASRERGYEQYF. In DNA form, the CDR3 reads TGCGCCAGCAGCTTGGCCAGCAGGGAGCGGGGGTACGAGCAGTACTTC.

V and J are TRBV21-1 and TRBJ2-2; no DNA check was done on the table's D call, TRBD2. TRBV21-1 is given as a pseudogene. CDR3 length: 15 residues. The CDR3 sequence is CASSKVSSWTGELFF. Here the CDR3 DNA reads TGTGCCAGCAGCAAAGTGTCTAGCTGGACCGGGGAGCTGTTTTTT.

The chain joins TRBV28 to TRBJ2-7; 9 bases match TRBD2. V was pared by 4 bases and J by 2 bases, with 6 bases of the junction left unmatched. CDR1 is MDHEN and CDR2 is SYDVKM in the germline V gene. The CDR3 length is 15 residues. Here the CDR3 DNA reads TGTGCCAGCAGTTCAACGACTAGCGGTACCTACGAGCAGTACTTC. Translated, it gives CASSSTTSGTYEQYF.

The rearrangement uses TRBV5-6 and TRBJ2-6, with D perhaps TRBD1 (6 bases). The CDR3 runs to 15 residues. Germline-derived CDR1 and CDR2 are SGHDT and YYEEEE. Trimming took 2 bases from V and 4 from J, leaving 10 bases between them. The CDR3, as DNA: TGTGCCAGCAGCTTTGACAGGCGAGGGGCCAACGTCCTGACTTTC. As protein: CASSFDRRGANVLTF.

The chain uses TRBV5-1 and TRBJ1-6; TRBD1 is a possible D gene (6 bases). Germline V gene lookup returns CDR1 SGHRS and CDR2 YFSETQ. The CDR3 has 14 residues. V dropped 7 bases and J dropped 5 bases, with 13 bases sitting between them. The chain's CDR3 is CASPGASHNSPLHF. CDR3 nucleotides: TGCGCCAGCCCGGGGGCCAGCCATAATTCACCCCTCCACTTT. Variable domain in full (rest from reference TRBV5-1 and TRBJ1-6): KAGVTQTPRYLIKTRGQQVTLSCSPISGHRSVSWYQQTPGQGLQFLFEYFSETQRNKGNFPGRFSGRQFSNSRSEMNVSTLELGDSALYLCASPGASHNSPLHFGNGTRLTVT.